Presented here are 32 T cell receptor beta chains from one specimen sequenced in a study of response to subunit inactivated influenza vaccine. From the RT-PCR reads, TCRdb called clonotypes with MiXCR, one entry per CDR3 protein. The data show 500,000 to 550,000 distinct CDR3 sequences, 20% to 25% seen once. The same data also contributed to another study, on T cells expressing NK-cell markers. That work states: Beta-chain TCR cDNA was generated via 5'RACE template switching with UMIs.

The sample here was CD4+ T cells sorted from PBMCs, taken approximately 13 days after vaccination. The receptors stem from a man aged 50 or older who received an inactivated influenza vaccine.

The gene calls are TRBV7-2 and TRBJ2-3, with D possibly TRBD1 on 6 matching bases. The CDR3 loop spans 13 amino acids. Per germline, CDR1 SGHTA and CDR2 FQGNSA. V was clipped by 1 base and J by 14 bases, with 16 bases between them. CDR3 loop: CASSLESQGGAYF. In nucleotides, the CDR3 is TGTGCCAGCAGCTTAGAATCACAGGGTGGGGCGTATTTT.

The CDR3 region is CASSGPGAGCTDTQYF. DNA of the CDR3: TGTGCCAGCAGCGGACCAGGAGCGGGGTGCACAGATACGCAGTATTTT. The chain joins TRBV9 to TRBJ2-3; the match to TRBD2 covers 7 bases. The length of the CDR3 is 16 residues. The V gene's germline CDR1 is SGDLS and CDR2 YYNGEE. Germline trimming cut 3 bases from V and 1 base from J; bases unmatched to any gene: 8. Filled out from reference TRBV9 and TRBJ2-3, the complete variable domain reads DSGVTQTPKHLITATGQRVTLRCSPRSGDLSVYWYQQSLDQGLQFLIQYYNGEERAKGNILERFSAQQFPDLHSELNLSSLELGDSALYFCASSGPGAGCTDTQYFGPGTRLTVL.

This clonotype was seen once. This chain uses TRBV24-1 with TRBJ2-1; TRBD2 aligns across 9 bases. CDR3 length equals 17 residues. J lost 5 bases, V lost 6 bases, and 13 bases had no gene match. The V gene's germline CDR1 is KGHDR and CDR2 SFDVKD. The CDR3 loop reads CATSRPVGPSGNNEQFF. The CDR3 DNA reads TGTGCCACCAGTAGACCGGTTGGGCCTAGCGGGAACAATGAGCAGTTCTTC.

This clonotype was picked up a small number of times. The rearrangement links TRBV7-9 to TRBJ1-4; D is unclear. Per the germline V gene, CDR1 is SEHNR and CDR2 is FQNEAQ (reference sequence). V was trimmed by 2 bases and J by 5 bases, leaving 15 bases between them. The CDR3 totals 16 residues. This CDR3 is CASSLLLGQANEKLFF. DNA of the CDR3: TGTGCCAGCAGCTTACTTTTAGGTCAGGCCAATGAAAAACTGTTTTTT.

This clonotype turned up a few times. V and J are TRBV20-1 and TRBJ1-5; D gene ambiguous. The germline V gene encodes CDR1 DFQATT and CDR2 SNEGSKA (reference sequence). CDR3 length: 15 amino acids. V was clipped by 5 bases and J by 5 bases, with 19 bases between them. CDR3 region: CSAHSLYDNHQPQHF. The CDR3 DNA follows: TGCAGTGCTCACTCACTTTACGATAACCATCAGCCCCAGCATTTT.

This clonotype was observed a handful of times. This chain uses TRBV6-1 with TRBJ2-2, with 7 positions matching TRBD1. The CDR3 has 15 residues. Germline CDR1 is MNHNS and CDR2 is SASEGT. With 8 bases clipped from V and 2 bases from J, the junction kept 8 bases outside the gene matches. The CDR3 DNA follows: TGTGCCAGCCAACAGTACAGGGGTAACACCGGGGAGCTGTTTTTT. Protein product: CASQQYRGNTGELFF.

This clonotype was detected many times. The chain carries TRBV27 and TRBJ2-3, with no clear D. This CDR3 has 13 residues. CDR1 and CDR2 from the germline V gene are MNHEY and SMNVEV (reference sequence). Trimming left V 5 bases short and J 2 bases short, with 8 bases between. In nucleotides, the CDR3 is TGTGCCAGCAGTCGACCGGCCACAGATACGCAGTATTTT. As protein: CASSRPATDTQYF.

This clonotype turned up a few times. The chain employs TRBV5-6 and TRBJ1-5; D uncertain. There are 17 residues in the CDR3. Trimming shortened V by 5 bases and J by 1 base, and 19 bases separated the two germline ends. CDR1 is SGHDT and CDR2 is YYEEEE in the germline V gene. In DNA form, the CDR3 reads TGTGCCAGCAGATGGGGTCTCCGGGTGGGGAGCAATCAGCCCCAGCATTTT. This sequence encodes CASRWGLRVGSNQPQHF.

CDR3 region: CASSRGGPGQPFISTDTQYF. The CDR3 nucleotides are TGCGCCAGCAGCCGCGGGGGCCCAGGGCAACCCTTCATTAGCACAGATACGCAGTATTTT. The chain employs TRBV4-1 and TRBJ2-3; maybe TRBD2 (7 bases). Germline V lookup: CDR1 MGHRA, CDR2 YSYEKL. The CDR3 runs 20 residues. Trimming pared 4 bases from V and 0 bases from J, leaving 26 bases between.

This clonotype was detected a few times. This chain uses TRBV7-2 with TRBJ2-7, with D perhaps matching TRBD1 or TRBD2 (6 bases each). V was pared by 1 base and J by 2 bases, with 9 bases between. The CDR3 has 14 amino acids. Germline lookup yields CDR1 SGHTA and CDR2 FQGNSA. The DNA of the CDR3 is TGTGCCAGCAGCTTAGAAGGGGGGCCCTACGAGCAGTACTTC. This translates into CASSLEGGPYEQYF.

This rearrangement joins TRBV7-8 to TRBJ2-7, with a possible D match to TRBD1 (6 bases). The CDR3 extends over 13 amino acids. V lost 6 bases and J 0 bases, leaving 9 bases between the germline ends. Germline V gene data show CDR1 as SGHVS and CDR2 as FQNEAQ. The CDR3 here is CASRGHFSYEQYF. The CDR3 bases are TGTGCCAGCAGGGGACACTTCTCCTACGAGCAGTACTTC.

The chain recombines TRBV7-9 with TRBJ1-4; the D is unclear. CDR1 is SEHNR and CDR2 is FQNEAQ in the germline V gene (reference sequence). CDR3 length: 13 residues. Trimming pared 5 bases from V and 1 base from J, leaving 5 bases between. The CDR3, as DNA: TGTGCCAGCAGCCGGATAACTAATGAAAAACTGTTTTTT. Its translation: CASSRITNEKLFF.

The CDR3 loop reads CASTSGQTLRDTEAFF. The CDR3 bases are TGTGCCAGCACCTCGGGACAAACGCTCAGGGACACTGAAGCTTTCTTT. The rearrangement links TRBV7-8 to TRBJ1-1; possible D gene TRBD1, 6 bases. The CDR3 is made up of 16 amino acids. V was cut by 7 bases and J by 3 bases, with 21 bases left in between. CDR1 SGHVS and CDR2 FQNEAQ come from the germline V gene.

The chain links TRBV9 to TRBJ2-1, with D perhaps matching TRBD2 (6 bases). Germline CDR1 is SGDLS and CDR2 is YYNGEE. Trimming shortened V by 3 bases and J by 0 bases, and 13 bases separated the two germline ends. The CDR3 loop spans 16 amino acids. CDR3 DNA: TGTGCCAGCAGCGGGTACATAGCGGCCTCCTACAATGAGCAGTTCTTC. Its protein is CASSGYIAASYNEQFF.

The chain is built from TRBV6-1 and TRBJ1-1; D perhaps matches TRBD1 (6 bases). The V gene lost 4 bases and the J gene lost 1 base, with 10 bases spanning the gap. Germline assignment: CDR1 MNHNS and CDR2 SASEGT. This CDR3 has 14 residues. CDR3: CASSGGQRNTEAFF. The CDR3 region has the DNA TGTGCCAGCAGTGGCGGACAGAGGAACACTGAAGCTTTCTTT.

This clonotype was picked up a small number of times. The chain employs TRBV3-1 and TRBJ2-1; possibly TRBD2 for D (5 bases). CDR3 size: 15 residues. V gave up 1 base and J gave up 4 bases, with 11 bases separating them. The germline CDR1 and CDR2 sequences are LGHDT and YNNKEL (reference sequence). The CDR3 loop reads CASSQAGNLYNEQFF. The DNA for the CDR3 is TGTGCCAGCAGCCAAGCGGGGAACCTATACAATGAGCAGTTCTTC.

This chain connects TRBV29-1 to TRBJ2-3; TRBD2 might be the D (6 bases). The V end lost 7 bases, the J end lost 0 bases, and 11 bases lay between the germline ends. The CDR3 is 13 residues long. CDR1 and CDR2 (germline): SQVTM, ANQGSEA. CDR3 in amino acids: CSARDLSTDTQYF. The CDR3 bases are TGCAGCGCCCGGGACTTGAGCACAGATACGCAGTATTTT.

The genes are TRBV7-2 and TRBJ2-3, with D perhaps TRBD1 (6 bases). CDR1 and CDR2 (germline): SGHTA, FQGNSA. The ends were cut back, 4 bases at V and 6 bases at J, with 14 bases in the middle. This CDR3 region has 14 residues. CDR3: CASSSRTASDTQYF. As DNA, the CDR3 is TGTGCCAGCAGCTCCAGGACAGCGTCGGATACGCAGTATTTT.

This clonotype was observed a handful of times. The chain employs TRBV7-2 and TRBJ2-1; tentative D call: TRBD1 (6 bases). Trimming removed 0 bases at V and 6 bases at J, with 15 bases between. The CDR3 sequence is 16 residues long. CDR1 is SGHTA and CDR2 is FQGNSA in the germline V gene. This CDR3 is CASSLAWGRGGNEQFF. Here the CDR3 DNA reads TGTGCCAGCAGCTTAGCGTGGGGGCGTGGAGGCAATGAGCAGTTCTTC.

The chain is built from TRBV12-3 or TRBV12-4 and TRBJ2-6; D not resolved. The V and J ends lost 4 bases and 5 bases respectively, with 9 bases between them. CDR3 length equals 14 residues. CDR3 bases: TGTGCCAGCAGTTCTCGGTACAGGGCCAACGTCCTGACTTTC. Translation: CASSSRYRANVLTF.

The rearrangement uses TRBV4-1 and TRBJ2-1; D ambiguous. Germline V CDR1 and CDR2: MGHRA, YSYEKL. There are 13 residues in the CDR3. The germline V and J ends were trimmed by 0 bases and 10 bases, with 10 bases remaining between them. The CDR3 sequence is CASSQETPTEQFF. CDR3 nucleotides: TGCGCCAGCAGCCAAGAAACTCCCACGGAGCAGTTCTTC.

This clonotype was detected a few times. The chain uses TRBV12-3 or TRBV12-4 and TRBJ1-6; D is possibly TRBD1 (5 bases). The germline V and J ends were trimmed by 7 bases and 8 bases, with 15 bases remaining between them. This CDR3 region has 14 residues. CDR3: CASTKSGADSPLHF. The CDR3 bases are TGTGCCAGCACTAAAAGCGGGGCGGATTCACCCCTCCACTTT.

There are a few counts of this clonotype. The chain joins TRBV20-1 to TRBJ1-1, with TRBD1 matching over 8 bases. The CDR3 has 14 amino acids. Trimming at V came to 5 bases and at J to 3 bases, leaving 8 bases not matched to a gene. CDR1 DFQATT and CDR2 SNEGSKA come from the germline V gene (reference sequence). The CDR3 DNA is TGCAGTGCTGGGAGGACAGGGAGAGACACTGAAGCTTTCTTT. Translating it yields CSAGRTGRDTEAFF.

This clonotype was counted ten times or more. Compared with germline, one end of the junction differs, possibly owing to a read error. The J gene is TRBJ2-1, the V gene TRBV12-3 or TRBV12-4, with D perhaps assigned TRBD1 or TRBD2 (6 bases each). The CDR3 totals 12 residues. CDR3 amino acids: CASSLGGNEQFF. Written as DNA, the CDR3 is TGTGCCAGCAGCTTAGGGGGGAATGAGCAGTTCTTC.

The gene calls are TRBV20-1 and TRBJ2-7, with 8 nucleotides matching TRBD2. The CDR3 has 16 amino acids. Germline V CDR1 and CDR2: DFQATT, SNEGSKA (reference sequence). After removal of 0 bases from V and 2 bases from J, the junction contained 9 bases not matched to a gene. Here the CDR3 reads CSAREGTGGGTYEQYF. CDR3 sequence (DNA): TGCAGTGCTAGAGAAGGGACGGGAGGGGGTACCTACGAGCAGTACTTC.

This clonotype was detected a few times. The chain couples TRBV18 to TRBJ2-2; 8 positions agree with TRBD1. V lost 4 bases and J lost 0; bases outside the gene matches: 4. Germline-derived CDR1 and CDR2 are KGHSH and LQKENI. The CDR3 length is 16 residues. The CDR3 DNA sequence: TGTGCCAGCTCACTCCCGGGACAGGCGAACACCGGGGAGCTGTTTTTT. Its translation is CASSLPGQANTGELFF.

This clonotype came up a few times. The chain couples TRBV5-5 to TRBJ2-7; perhaps TRBD2 as D (5 bases). The CDR3 consists of 14 residues. Per the germline V gene, CDR1 is SGHKS and CDR2 is YYEKEE (reference sequence). The V end lost 4 bases, the J end lost 0 bases, and 11 bases lay between the germline ends. CDR3 amino acids: CASSTGLFSYEQYF. The DNA for the CDR3 is TGTGCCAGCAGCACCGGACTGTTCTCCTACGAGCAGTACTTC.

The chain carries TRBV18 and TRBJ1-1, with a possible D match to TRBD1 (5 bases). The V end lost 4 bases, the J end lost 2 bases, and 8 bases lay between the germline ends. The CDR3 consists of 13 residues. Germline CDR1 is KGHSH and CDR2 is LQKENI. DNA for the CDR3: TGTGCCAGCTCACGGGGGTTCAACACTGAAGCTTTCTTT. Translated: CASSRGFNTEAFF.

This rearrangement joins TRBV20-1 to TRBJ2-7; 14 bases align to TRBD2. The germline V gene encodes CDR1 DFQATT and CDR2 SNEGSKA (reference sequence). The trim removed 6 bases at V and 6 bases at J, leaving 4 bases unmatched. CDR3 length equals 13 residues. CDR3 sequence: CSATGLAGVEQYF. DNA of the CDR3: TGCAGTGCCACGGGACTAGCGGGAGTCGAGCAGTACTTC.

The chain carries TRBV3-1 and TRBJ2-3; TRBD2 aligns across 7 bases. This CDR3 is built from 16 residues. Germline values: CDR1 LGHDT, CDR2 YNNKEL (reference sequence). V was clipped by 1 base and J by 2 bases; unmatched bases: 6. This CDR3 is CASSQVYGGNTDTQYF. The CDR3, as DNA: TGTGCCAGCAGCCAAGTCTACGGGGGGAACACAGATACGCAGTATTTT.

V gene TRBV5-6 combines with J gene TRBJ2-5, with TRBD2 as a possible D gene (6 bases). CDR3 length equals 12 residues. Germline V gene sequence: CDR1 SGHDT, CDR2 YYEEEE. The V end lost 8 bases, the J end lost 5 bases, and 13 bases lay between the germline ends. The CDR3: CASTYRGETQYF. As DNA, the CDR3 is TGTGCCAGTACCTACCGGGGGGAGACCCAGTACTTC.

This clonotype occurred many times. The rearrangement joins TRBV5-1 to TRBJ2-1; 9 positions agree with TRBD2. V was clipped by 4 bases and J by 3 bases; unmatched bases: 5. Germline V gives CDR1 SGHRS, CDR2 YFSETQ. The CDR3 totals 15 residues. CDR3 region: CASSLLAGVYNEQFF. The DNA for the CDR3 is TGCGCCAGCAGCCTATTAGCGGGGGTCTACAATGAGCAGTTCTTC.